This T cell receptor (beta chain) derives from a study of blood T cell repertoires in COVID-19. Recovered status applied to Cohort 3 donors who had two consecutive negative PCRs. It also applied to those with clearance or with symptom resolution. J lost 4 bases, V lost 4 bases, and 3 bases had no gene match. The length of the CDR3 is 14 residues. The V gene's germline CDR1 is SGHRS and CDR2 YFSETQ. The table came from immunoSEQ multiplex PCR; TCRdb's copy has only in-frame clones and leaves some out. The sample includes hundreds of thousands of clones, around 87% seen only once; the top ten take approximately 10%.

The V call is TRBV5-1, the J call TRBJ1-1, with 11 positions matching TRBD1. The TCR comes from a woman aged 45-60 years who had recovered from COVID-19. Specimen: PBMCs or T cells enriched from blood (not recorded which). CDR3 in DNA: TGCGCCAGCAGCCCGGACAGGGGGCCCACTGAAGCTTTCTTT. Protein: CASSPDRGPTEAFF.